This is a list of T cell receptor beta chains from one sample in a study of human thymus T cells. The repertoire was sequenced with immunoSEQ multiplex PCR; TCRdb's copy has only in-frame clones and lacks some. The data show tens of thousands of clones, with 94% seen just once and 5.5% to 7% held by the top ten. Sample: blood. The origin of the receptors is a boy less than two years old with a congenital heart defect but otherwise immunologically healthy. Both conserved end residues are part of each CDR3.

cdr3_length v_call cdr3_aa
15 TRBV15 CATSRGGDRGEKLFF
15 TRBV4-2 CASSQVAGGTDTQYF
13 TRBV30 CAWSGGEEREQYF
14 TRBV4-1 CASSQEEGNNEQFF
17 TRBV18 CASSPLPRLAGVNEQFF
14 TRBV4-1 CASSAWNGAYEQYF
14 TRBV7-2 CAASNGGAYNEQFF
14 TRBV6-1 CASSQGRLVSEAFF
13 TRBV7-2 CASSLGPNYEQYF
15 TRBV7-9 CASSPAYGNTGELFF
16 TRBV18 CASSPLGGQGVDEQYF
15 TRBV27 CASSSGGFSNQPQHF
13 TRBV6-1 CASSEVPTYEQYF
15 TRBV28 CASSFVRSRADTQYF
13 TRBV7-9 CASSLGGQETQYF
19 TRBV19 CASSIVWTNRLGTRNEQFF
15 TRBV5-4 CASSLDGGSYNEQFF
15 TRBV6-1 CASSEAPRTGNTIYF
13 TRBV19 CASNLGWNTEAFF
16 TRBV25-1 CASSDGTGGRGQPQHF
15 TRBV12-2 CASRPGDCESYEQYF
15 TRBV19 CASIAHRAGGYGYTF
15 TRBV4-3 CASSQHPGQGYEQYF
14 TRBV6-6 CASSWGDRGVEQYF
15 TRBV7-9 CASSSTGSLLETQYF
12 TRBV28 CASSLSNYGYTF
13 TRBV7-9 CASSPGVNQPQHF
14 TRBV28 CASRTGGSINEQFF
14 TRBV6-6 CASSYSGHNYGYTF
14 TRBV25-1 CASSDYGVRETQYF
13 TRBV5-6 CASSLISSSPLHF
15 TRBV21-1 CASSPRSGYTGELFF
14 TRBV5-1 CASSLVGGDYGYTF
12 TRBV29-1 CSGGDIGNTIYF
14 TRBV13 CASSLVRAGETQYF
15 TRBV9 CASSVGRAPSYGYTF
14 TRBV5-1 CASSLDTGADTQYF
15 TRBV6-5 CASSLKAGLIDTQYF
14 TRBV5-6 CASTGTGSYNEQFF
17 TRBV5-6 CASIFTTGSLSTDTQYF
14 TRBV5-1 CASSLEGGRNIQYF
16 TRBV9 CASSEGPGPDNSPLHF
18 TRBV5-4 CASSSGTSGSFSTGELFF
14 TRBV6-1 CASSAGGGGYEQYF
13 TRBV4-1 CASSQVVTETQYF
10 TRBV10-1 CASAGTEAFF
11 TRBV29-1 CSVPGVNEQFF